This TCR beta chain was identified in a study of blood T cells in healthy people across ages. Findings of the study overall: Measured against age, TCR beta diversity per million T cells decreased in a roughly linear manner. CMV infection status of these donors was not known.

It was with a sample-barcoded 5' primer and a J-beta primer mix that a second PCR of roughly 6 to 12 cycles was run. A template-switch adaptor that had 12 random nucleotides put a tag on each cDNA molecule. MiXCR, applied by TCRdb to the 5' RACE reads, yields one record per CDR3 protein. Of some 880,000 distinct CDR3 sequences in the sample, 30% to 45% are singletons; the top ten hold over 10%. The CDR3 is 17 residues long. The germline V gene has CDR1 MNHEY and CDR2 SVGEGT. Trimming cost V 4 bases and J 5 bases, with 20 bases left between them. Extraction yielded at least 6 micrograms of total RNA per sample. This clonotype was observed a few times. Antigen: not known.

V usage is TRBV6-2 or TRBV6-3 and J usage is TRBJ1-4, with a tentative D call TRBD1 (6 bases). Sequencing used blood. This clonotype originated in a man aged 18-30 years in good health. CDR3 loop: CASSFRPGEEGNEKLFF. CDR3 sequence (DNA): TGTGCCAGCAGTTTCCGACCAGGGGAGGAGGGGAATGAAAAACTGTTTTTT.